The 18 T cell receptor beta chains below all came from one sample that was sequenced in a study of cytomegalovirus exposure and HLA in healthy donors. The PCR was carried out with 60 Vbeta primers and 13 Jbeta primers. TCRdb keeps only in-frame clones here, not all; method: immunoSEQ multiplex PCR. The repertoire includes about 130,000 clones, 65% to 85% of them detected once, and approximately 1% sits in the top ten. Sample: PBMCs. The receptor source for this set is a boy under 18 in good health and CMV-seronegative.

The V gene is TRBV11-2, the J gene TRBJ2-7, with a tentative D call TRBD1 (6 bases). CDR3 length: 13 residues. Germline V CDR1 and CDR2: SGHAT, FQNNGV. V shed 5 bases and J shed 7 bases, with 15 bases lying between them. CDR3 in amino acids: CASSPLDRMEQYF. CDR3 DNA: TGTGCCAGCAGCCCTCTCGACAGGATGGAGCAGTACTTC.

The chain links TRBV2 to TRBJ1-2; TRBD1 aligns across 7 bases. In germline, CDR1 is SNHLY, CDR2 FYNNEI. Trimming cost V 3 bases and J 1 base; bases outside gene matches: 8. The length of the CDR3 is 16 residues. CDR3 loop: CASSDSPDRVNYGYTF. CDR3 in DNA: TGTGCCAGCAGTGATTCTCCTGACAGGGTTAACTATGGCTACACCTTC.

The chain couples TRBV4-1 to TRBJ2-6; tentatively, D is TRBD2 (6 bases). The V and J ends lost 0 bases and 0 bases respectively, with 6 bases between them. There are 16 residues in the CDR3. In germline, CDR1 is MGHRA, CDR2 YSYEKL. The DNA of the CDR3 is TGCGCCAGCAGCCAAGAGCGGGGCTCTGGGGCCAACGTCCTGACTTTC. It yields the protein CASSQERGSGANVLTF.

The table lists this clone with a count of one. This sequence joins TRBV7-9 and TRBJ1-5; possibly TRBD1 for D (5 bases). The CDR3 loop spans 13 amino acids. V was shortened by 5 bases and J by 4 bases, with 9 bases between the two germline ends. CDR1 SEHNR and CDR2 FQNEAQ come from the germline V gene (reference sequence). CDR3 sequence: CASSLDRNQPQHF. CDR3 in DNA: TGTGCCAGCAGCCTTGACAGAAATCAGCCCCAGCATTTT.

This chain links TRBV25-1 with TRBJ1-2; 9 bases map to TRBD1. The germline CDR1 and CDR2 sequences are MGHDK and SYGVNS. This CDR3 comprises 13 residues. V dropped 4 bases and J dropped 4; count of bases not matched to a gene: 1. The CDR3 nucleotides read TGTGCCAGCAGTGGGGACAGGGTCTATGGCTACACCTTC. This gives the protein CASSGDRVYGYTF.

The chain links TRBV15 to TRBJ2-3, with 7 bases lining up with TRBD2. Trimming removed 1 base from V and 0 bases from J; junction bases left unmatched: 1. Per the germline V gene, CDR1 is LNHNV and CDR2 is YYDKDF (reference sequence). There are 15 residues in the CDR3. CDR3 DNA: TGTGCCACCAGCAGAGGGGGGGGTAGCACAGATACGCAGTATTTT. Protein: CATSRGGGSTDTQYF.

The CDR3 region has the DNA TGTGCCAGCAGTCGAAGGACAGCTCAGGGTGAAAAACTGTTTTTT. It codes for CASSRRTAQGEKLFF. The gene calls are TRBV6-5 and TRBJ1-4; possible D gene TRBD1, 6 bases. The V end was cut by 5 bases, the J end by 7 bases, with 17 bases between. Germline V gene sequence: CDR1 MNHEY, CDR2 SVGAGI. The CDR3 is made up of 15 amino acids.

This clone was recorded a few times. The chain joins TRBV30 to TRBJ1-5; TRBD1 might be the D (6 bases). With 2 bases removed from V and 5 bases from J, the gap between germline ends came to 16 bases. The germline V gene encodes CDR1 GTSNPN and CDR2 SVGIG (reference sequence). The CDR3 covers 15 residues. Here the CDR3 reads CAWSTGGGRYQPQHF. The CDR3 DNA sequence: TGTGCCTGGAGTACCGGCGGGGGCAGGTATCAGCCCCAGCATTTT.

This clone was seen just once. The chain employs TRBV25-1 and TRBJ2-2; 10 nucleotides match TRBD1. Germline-derived CDR1 and CDR2 are MGHDK and SYGVNS. With 1 base clipped from V and 6 bases from J, the junction kept 5 bases outside the gene matches. The CDR3 is 16 amino acids. CDR3 bases: TGTGCCAGCAGTGAATCGGGACAGGGGATCCCCGGGGAGCTGTTTTTT. The encoded protein is CASSESGQGIPGELFF. The full variable domain, rest sourced from reference TRBV25-1 and TRBJ2-2, is EADIYQTPRYLVIGTGKKITLECSQTMGHDKMYWYQQDPGMELHLIHYSYGVNSTEKGDLSSESTVSRIRTEHFPLTLESARPSHTSQYLCASSESGQGIPGELFFGEGSRLTVL.

The gene calls are TRBV4-1 and TRBJ2-2, with D possibly TRBD1 on 5 matching bases. V lost 1 base and J 1 base, leaving 10 bases between the germline ends. The CDR3 is made up of 16 amino acids. Looked up from germline, CDR1 is MGHRA and CDR2 is YSYEKL. This CDR3 is CASSQGVRVNTGELFF. The CDR3 DNA is TGCGCCAGCAGCCAAGGGGTCAGGGTGAACACCGGGGAGCTGTTTTTT.

This clone occurred a few times. The chain is built from TRBV7-4 and TRBJ2-5, with 7 bases fitting TRBD2. Germline lookup yields CDR1 SGHVT and CDR2 SQSDAQ. This CDR3 contains 14 residues. J gave up 2 bases and V 4 bases, and 4 bases lay outside the gene matches. DNA for the CDR3: TGTGCCAGCAGCTCTAGCGGAAAGCAAGAGACCCAGTACTTC. Encoded protein: CASSSSGKQETQYF.

This clone has just one count. The V and J genes are TRBV2 and TRBJ1-2; 9 bases align to TRBD1. The ends lost 4 bases at V and 5 bases at J; junction bases unmatched: 11. Germline-derived CDR1 and CDR2 are SNHLY and FYNNEI. This CDR3 region has 16 residues. The DNA of the CDR3 is TGTGCCAGCAGTGGGGGATTTCCCGGGACAGGGTATGGCTACACCTTC. Translated, it gives CASSGGFPGTGYGYTF.

This clone was counted only a few times. The chain couples TRBV5-6 to TRBJ2-7, with TRBD2 matching 10 bases. The CDR3 has 14 residues. From germline, CDR1 is SGHDT and CDR2 YYEEEE. Trimming took 3 bases from V and 4 from J; bases not matched to a gene: 4. DNA of the CDR3: TGTGCCAGCAGCTCGGGACTAGCGCAGTACGAGCAGTACTTC. Its protein is CASSSGLAQYEQYF.

In its sample, this clone was seen a few times. The chain carries TRBV5-1 and TRBJ2-7; TRBD2 aligns across 7 bases. The CDR3 totals 14 residues. J lost 5 bases, V lost 0 bases, and 5 bases had no gene match. Germline CDR1 and CDR2: SGHRS and YFSETQ. CDR3 DNA: TGCGCCAGCAGCTTGGGGGGAGGGTCGGACGAGCAGTACTTC. It translates to CASSLGGGSDEQYF.

The rearrangement joins TRBV4-3 to TRBJ1-3; TRBD1 matches at 7 bases. This CDR3 contains 17 residues. Trimming at V came to 4 bases and at J to 2 bases, leaving 11 bases not matched to a gene. Germline CDR1 reads LGHNA; CDR2 reads YSLEER. In DNA form, the CDR3 reads TGCGCCAGCAGCCGCTATATCACAGGGGAGGCTGGAAACACCATATATTTT. It is translated as CASSRYITGEAGNTIYF.

V usage is TRBV5-1 and J usage is TRBJ2-1; D is uncertain. V was pared by 4 bases and J by 4 bases, with 9 bases between. Germline V gene lookup returns CDR1 SGHRS and CDR2 YFSETQ. The CDR3 spans 13 residues. CDR3 DNA: TGCGCCAGCAGCAATCTAGAATACAATGAGCAGTTCTTC. This translates into CASSNLEYNEQFF.

The chain has TRBV7-6 and TRBJ2-3; 9 nucleotides match TRBD2. J gave up 5 bases and V 5 bases, and 14 bases lay outside the gene matches. This CDR3 is built from 17 residues. Germline loops: CDR1 SGHVS, CDR2 FNYEAQ. The CDR3: CASSRTASGIKGDTQYF. The CDR3 coding sequence is TGTGCCAGCAGCCGAACGGCTAGCGGGATAAAAGGAGATACGCAGTATTTT.

The genes are TRBV10-3 and TRBJ2-1; 10 bases fit TRBD2. Germline CDR1 is ENHRY and CDR2 is SYGVKD. V lost 6 bases, J lost 15 bases, and 17 bases stayed unmatched. This CDR3 spans 15 amino acids. In DNA form, the CDR3 reads TGTGCCATCAGGGGGCTAGCGGGAGCGCAAGAGTTGCCGTTCTTC. This encodes CAIRGLAGAQELPFF.